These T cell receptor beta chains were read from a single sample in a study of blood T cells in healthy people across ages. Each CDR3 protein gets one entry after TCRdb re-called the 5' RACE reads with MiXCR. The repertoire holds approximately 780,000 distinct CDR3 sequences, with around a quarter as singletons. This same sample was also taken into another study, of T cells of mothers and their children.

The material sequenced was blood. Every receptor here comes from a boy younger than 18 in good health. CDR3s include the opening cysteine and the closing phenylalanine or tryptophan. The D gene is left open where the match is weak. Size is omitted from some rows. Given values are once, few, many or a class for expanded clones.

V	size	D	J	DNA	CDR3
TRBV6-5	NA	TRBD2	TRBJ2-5	TGTGCCAGCAGCCTCTCCCGGGGGGTCCAAGAGACCCAGTACTTC	CASSLSRGVQETQYF
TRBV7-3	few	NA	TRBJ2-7	TGTGCCAGCAGCCAGGGACCAACCTACGAGCAGTACTTC	CASSQGPTYEQYF
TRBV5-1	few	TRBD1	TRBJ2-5	TGCGCCAGCAGTGGGGGACAGGGATTACAAGAGACCCAGTACTTC	CASSGGQGLQETQYF
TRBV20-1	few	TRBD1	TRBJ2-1	TGCAGTGCCCCGGACAGGAACGGCAATGAGCAGTTCTTC	CSAPDRNGNEQFF
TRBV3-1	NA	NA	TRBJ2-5	TGTGCCAGCAGCCTCGGGGCAGGGGCTAATCGGGGAGAGACCCAGTACTTC	CASSLGAGANRGETQYF
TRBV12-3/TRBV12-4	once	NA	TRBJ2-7	TGTGCCAGCAGTTTAGTGCGGCAGAGAGAGCAGTACTTC	CASSLVRQREQYF
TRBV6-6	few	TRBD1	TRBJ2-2	TGTGCCAGCAGCCCGGGACAGGGGGTCACCGGGGAGCTGTTTTTT	CASSPGQGVTGELFF
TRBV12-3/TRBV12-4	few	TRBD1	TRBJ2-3	TGTGCCACCAGGGGGAAGTTGGCAGATACGCAGTATTTT	CATRGKLADTQYF
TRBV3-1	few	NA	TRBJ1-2	TGTGCCAGCAGCGGAGCACACTATGGCTACACCTTC	CASSGAHYGYTF
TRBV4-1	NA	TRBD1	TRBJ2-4	TGCGCCAGCAGCCCGTCAAACAGGGGGCTCGACATTCAGTACTTC	CASSPSNRGLDIQYF
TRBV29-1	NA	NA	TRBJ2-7	TGCAGCGGGGTGGGGACGCACTCCTACGAGCAGTACTTC	CSGVGTHSYEQYF
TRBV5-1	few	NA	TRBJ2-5	TGCGCCAGCAGCGTCAGGATCGGAGAGACCCAGTACTTC	CASSVRIGETQYF
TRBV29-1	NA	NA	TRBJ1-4	TGCAGCGTTGGCAGGGACGGGAATGAAAAACTGTTTTTT	CSVGRDGNEKLFF
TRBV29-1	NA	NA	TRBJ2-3	TGCAGCGCCAGAGACAGAAGTACAGATACACAGTATTTT	CSARDRSTDTQYF
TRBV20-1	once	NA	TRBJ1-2	TGCAGTGCTAGGAGCGTGAACTATGGCTACACCTTC	CSARSVNYGYTF
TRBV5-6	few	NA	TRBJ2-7	TGTGCCAGCAGTGATTCTTCGATTGAGGCCTACGAGCAGTACTTC	CASSDSSIEAYEQYF
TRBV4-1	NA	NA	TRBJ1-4	TGCGCCAGCAGCCAAGAAGGGGGTATGGCTAATGAAAAACTGTTTTTT	CASSQEGGMANEKLFF
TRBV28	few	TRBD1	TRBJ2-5	TGTGCCAGCAGTACGACAGGGGGCCTGGGGGAACAAAAAGAGACCCAGTACTTC	CASSTTGGLGEQKETQYF
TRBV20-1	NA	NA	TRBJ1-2	TGCAGTGCTAGAGAAATGCAGCAGCGTAACTATGGCTACACCTTC	CSAREMQQRNYGYTF
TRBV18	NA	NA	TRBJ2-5	TGTGCCAGCTCATCACTCCCTCTTGAGACCCAGTACTTC	CASSSLPLETQYF
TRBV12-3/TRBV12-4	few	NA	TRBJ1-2	TGTGCCAGCAGGTTCGGGGGAGGCGGCTACACCTTC	CASRFGGGGYTF
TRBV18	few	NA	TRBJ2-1	TGTGCCAGCTCGCCAAGTAGCGAAAATGAGCAGTTCTTC	CASSPSSENEQFF
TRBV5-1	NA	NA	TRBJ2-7	TGCGCCAGCAGCTCCCGAGGAGCGAACGAGCAGTACTTC	CASSSRGANEQYF
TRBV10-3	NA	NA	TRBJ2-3	TGTGCCATCAGTGAGTTATTACAGGGTTCGAGAACAGATACGCAGTATTTT	CAISELLQGSRTDTQYF
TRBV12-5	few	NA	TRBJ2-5	TGTGCTAGTGGTTTGGCCCCACGGGGGACAGAGACCCAGTACTTC	CASGLAPRGTETQYF
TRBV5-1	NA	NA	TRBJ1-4	TGCGCCAGCAGCTTGACCTCAAAGGAAAAACTGTTTTTT	CASSLTSKEKLFF
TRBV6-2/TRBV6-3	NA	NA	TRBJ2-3	TGTGCCAGCAGCGAAGGCCGGAGAGGCACAGATACGCAGTATTTT	CASSEGRRGTDTQYF
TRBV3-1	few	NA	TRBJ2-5	TGTGCCAGCAATTCATTTGCAGGACGGGGCCAGGGGGAGACCCAGTACTTC	CASNSFAGRGQGETQYF
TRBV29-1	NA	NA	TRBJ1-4	TGCAGCGGAGAAGCGGGTGAAGGTGAAAAACTGTTTTTT	CSGEAGEGEKLFF
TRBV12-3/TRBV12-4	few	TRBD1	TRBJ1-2	TGTGCCAGCAGCTGGACAGGGGGCGGCTATGGCTACACCTTC	CASSWTGGGYGYTF
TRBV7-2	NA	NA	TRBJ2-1	TGTGCCAACAGTAACCGGGGAGGGGGATTGATGAATGAGCAGTTCTTC	CANSNRGGGLMNEQFF
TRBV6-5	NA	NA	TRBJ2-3	TGTGCCAGCAGTTACACGGGGGGCTTCACAGATACGCAGTATTTT	CASSYTGGFTDTQYF
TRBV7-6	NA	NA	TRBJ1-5	TGTGCCAGCAGCCGCGCTAAAAATCAGCCCCAGCATTTT	CASSRAKNQPQHF
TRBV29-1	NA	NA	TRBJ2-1	TGCAGCGCGGTGACAGGCAGCTCCTACAATGAGCAGTTCTTC	CSAVTGSSYNEQFF
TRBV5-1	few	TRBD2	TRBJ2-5	TGCGCCAGCAGCTCGGACCCCGGGACTAGCCCAGAGACCCAGTACTTC	CASSSDPGTSPETQYF
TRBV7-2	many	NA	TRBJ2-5	TGTGCCAGCAGCTCCTGGCCGTCCGCGGGGGAGACCCAGTACTTC	CASSSWPSAGETQYF
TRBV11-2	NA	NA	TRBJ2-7	TGCGCCAGCAAGGGACGGGACTACGAGCAGTACTTC	CASKGRDYEQYF
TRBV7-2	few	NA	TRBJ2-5	TGTGCCAGCAGTTTCGCCGGGACAAGAGAGACCCAGTACTTC	CASSFAGTRETQYF
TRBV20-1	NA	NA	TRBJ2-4	TGCAGTGCTAGGTCAGACAACATTCAGTACTTC	CSARSDNIQYF
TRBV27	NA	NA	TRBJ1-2	TGTGCCAGCAGTTTTACCTTCTCGATGGCCCCCTATGGCTACACCTTC	CASSFTFSMAPYGYTF
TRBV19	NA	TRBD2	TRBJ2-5	TGTGCCAGTAGTAGGTCCTCGGGGGGACTAGCGGGCGGAGAGACCCAGTACTTC	CASSRSSGGLAGGETQYF